These 21 T cell receptor beta chains were all obtained from the same sample, sequenced in a study of blood T cell repertoires in COVID-19. The method was immunoSEQ multiplex PCR; TCRdb's version includes in-frame clones alone and lacks a portion of them. The sample lists about 22,000 clones; 75% to 95% were seen once. Source material: peripheral blood. All receptors come from a woman in her 70s with active COVID-19.

J is TRBJ1-2 and V is TRBV28; D is perhaps TRBD1 (6 bases). From germline, CDR1 is MDHEN and CDR2 SYDVKM. This CDR3 region has 14 residues. V was clipped by 3 bases and J by 4 bases, with 12 bases between them. CDR3 residues: CASSLAGETYGYTF. The CDR3 DNA reads TGTGCCAGCAGTTTGGCAGGGGAGACCTATGGCTACACCTTC.

There are a few counts of this clone. This rearrangement joins TRBV5-1 to TRBJ2-1; 8 bases line up with TRBD2. V lost 0 bases and J lost 4; bases outside the gene matches: 9. The CDR3 is 17 residues long. Germline values: CDR1 SGHRS, CDR2 YFSETQ. The CDR3 here is CASSLVSSGSWYNEQFF. CDR3 DNA sequence: TGCGCCAGCAGCTTGGTATCGAGCGGGAGTTGGTACAATGAGCAGTTCTTC.

The J gene is TRBJ2-7, the V gene TRBV18, with D uncertain. V dropped 5 bases and J dropped 1 base, with 3 bases sitting between them. The CDR3 totals 11 residues. The germline V gene encodes CDR1 KGHSH and CDR2 LQKENI. The chain's CDR3 is CASSTSYEQYF. CDR3 DNA sequence: TGTGCCAGCTCAACTTCCTACGAGCAGTACTTC.

CDR3 sequence reads: CASSLLAGGSNEQFF. In nucleotides, the CDR3 is TGCGCCAGCAGCTTACTAGCGGGAGGTTCTAATGAGCAGTTCTTC. V and J are TRBV5-1 and TRBJ2-1, with 12 bases fitting TRBD2. The V segment lost 2 bases and the J segment 7 bases; nucleotides outside the gene matches: 4. Germline V lookup: CDR1 SGHRS, CDR2 YFSETQ. CDR3 length equals 15 residues.

The gene calls are TRBV19 and TRBJ1-5, with D maybe TRBD1 (6 bases). Germline CDR1 reads LNHDA; CDR2 reads SQIVND (reference sequence). The length of the CDR3 is 16 residues. The V end was cut by 0 bases, the J end by 5 bases, with 14 bases between. The CDR3 loop reads CASSIDGGGGYQPQHF. The CDR3 nucleotides are TGTGCCAGTAGTATAGATGGGGGGGGCGGCTATCAGCCCCAGCATTTT. The variable domain in full, with the rest retrieved from reference TRBV19 and TRBJ1-5, is DGGITQSPKYLFRKEGQNVTLSCEQNLNHDAMYWYRQDPGQGLRLIYYSQIVNDFQKGDIAEGYSVSREKKESFPLTVTSAQKNPTAFYLCASSIDGGGGYQPQHFGDGTRLSIL.

This chain links TRBV5-8 with TRBJ1-1; D might be TRBD1 (6 bases). The CDR3 consists of 15 residues. The V and J ends lost 2 bases and 2 bases respectively, with 13 bases between them. Germline CDR1 and CDR2: SGHTS and YDEGEE. CDR3 sequence reads: CASSFQGIRNTEAFF. The CDR3 DNA follows: TGTGCCAGCAGCTTCCAGGGGATTCGAAACACTGAAGCTTTCTTT.

The chain has TRBV7-8 and TRBJ1-1; D may be TRBD1 (6 bases). The CDR3 has 14 amino acids. V was pared by 5 bases and J by 2 bases, with 12 bases between. Germline-derived CDR1 and CDR2 are SGHVS and FQNEAQ. CDR3 loop: CASSARTVNTEAFF. CDR3 nucleotide sequence: TGTGCCAGCAGCGCCCGGACAGTCAACACTGAAGCTTTCTTT.

V and J are TRBV4-1 and TRBJ2-3; TRBD2 is a possible D gene (6 bases). V lost 0 bases to trimming and J lost 6 bases, with 10 bases between them. Germline V gene sequence: CDR1 MGHRA, CDR2 YSYEKL. This CDR3 contains 14 residues. CDR3 protein: CASSQDGGKDTQYF. CDR3 bases: TGCGCCAGCAGCCAAGATGGAGGGAAGGATACGCAGTATTTT.

The J gene is TRBJ1-1, the V gene TRBV7-8; TRBD1 aligns across 9 bases. This CDR3 spans 15 amino acids. CDR1 is SGHVS, CDR2 FQNEAQ, per germline. With V trimmed by 2 bases and J by 6 bases, 7 bases remained unmatched. The DNA for the CDR3 is TGTGCCAGCAGCTTAATGGGACAGGGAATGCCTGAAGCTTTCTTT. The encoded protein is CASSLMGQGMPEAFF.

The rearrangement joins TRBV10-1 to TRBJ2-1, with TRBD1 matching over 8 bases. In germline, CDR1 is WNHNN, CDR2 SYGVQD (reference sequence). With 2 bases clipped from V and 11 bases from J, the junction kept 8 bases outside the gene matches. This CDR3 comprises 14 residues. The CDR3 nucleotides read TGCGCCAGCAGTGAGAAGGACAGGGAAAGAAAGCAGTTCTTC. It is translated as CASSEKDRERKQFF.

J is TRBJ2-2 and V is TRBV29-1, with TRBD2 as a possible D gene (6 bases). CDR3 length: 14 residues. V dropped 5 bases and J dropped 2 bases, with 12 bases sitting between them. The V gene's germline CDR1 is SQVTM and CDR2 ANQGSEA. Here the CDR3 DNA reads TGCAGCGTTCTGTCGGGGGTCAACACCGGGGAGCTGTTTTTT. It yields the protein CSVLSGVNTGELFF.

This chain links TRBV18 with TRBJ1-1; D is unclear. The CDR3 runs 13 residues. V lost 3 bases to trimming and J lost 0 bases, with 5 bases between them. CDR1 is KGHSH, CDR2 LQKENI, per germline. The CDR3 sequence is CASSPRLNTEAFF. CDR3 nucleotides: TGTGCCAGCTCACCTCGGTTGAACACTGAAGCTTTCTTT. The variable domain in full, completed from reference TRBV18 and TRBJ1-1, reads NAGVMQNPRHLVRRRGQEARLRCSPMKGHSHVYWYRQLPEEGLKFMVYLQKENIIDESGMPKERFSAEFPKEGPSILRIQQVVRGDSAAYFCASSPRLNTEAFFGQGTRLTVV.

V is TRBV5-1 and J is TRBJ2-2, with D possibly matching TRBD1 (6 bases). Germline values: CDR1 SGHRS, CDR2 YFSETQ. V gave up 6 bases and J gave up 5 bases, with 20 bases separating them. There are 16 residues in the CDR3. CDR3 loop: CASTNLGGEGTGELFF. CDR3 DNA sequence: TGCGCCAGCACCAATCTAGGGGGAGAGGGGACCGGGGAGCTGTTTTTT.

The chain links TRBV13 to TRBJ1-4; D is unresolved. V lost 2 bases to trimming and J lost 8 bases, with 9 bases between them. The CDR3 is 13 amino acids. Germline CDR1 reads PRHDT; CDR2 reads FYEKMQ (reference sequence). The CDR3 here is CASSLLGVEKLFF. CDR3 DNA: TGTGCCAGCAGCTTACTGGGAGTAGAAAAACTGTTTTTT. Complete variable domain (other parts from reference TRBV13 and TRBJ1-4): AAGVIQSPRHLIKEKRETATLKCYPIPRHDTVYWYQQGPGQDPQFLISFYEKMQSDKGSIPDRFSAQQFSDYHSELNMSSLELGDSALYFCASSLLGVEKLFFGSGTQLSVL.

The V and J genes are TRBV15 and TRBJ1-6; D is ambiguous. The V gene's germline CDR1 is LNHNV and CDR2 YYDKDF (reference sequence). Trimming cost V 5 bases and J 9 bases, with 14 bases left between them. The CDR3 consists of 14 residues. CDR3 DNA sequence: TGTGCCACCAGCCCTGGGCAGACTAGTTCACCCCTCCACTTT. Amino acids: CATSPGQTSSPLHF.

The chain links TRBV15 to TRBJ2-5; maybe TRBD2 (5 bases). Germline loops: CDR1 LNHNV, CDR2 YYDKDF (reference sequence). V gave up 3 bases and J gave up 5 bases, with 13 bases separating them. This CDR3 has 14 amino acids. The CDR3 loop is CATSRAGIGETQYF. The CDR3 coding sequence is TGTGCCACCAGCAGGGCCGGGATCGGGGAGACCCAGTACTTC.

The chain uses TRBV9 and TRBJ2-1, with a weak D call TRBD1 (5 bases). CDR1 SGDLS and CDR2 YYNGEE come from the germline V gene. Trimming left V 4 bases short and J 4 bases short, with 12 bases between. The CDR3 covers 14 residues. The CDR3 loop reads CASSQRGGYNEQFF. CDR3 DNA: TGTGCCAGCAGCCAAAGGGGTGGGTACAATGAGCAGTTCTTC.

CDR3 sequence (DNA): TGTGCCATCAGTGAGTCCCTCGACAGCCCCGGGGAGCTGTTTTTT. It specifies CAISESLDSPGELFF. This chain joins TRBV10-3 and TRBJ2-2, with D possibly TRBD1 on 5 matching bases. Germline assignment: CDR1 ENHRY and CDR2 SYGVKD. The CDR3 length is 15 residues. Trimming shortened V by 0 bases and J by 6 bases, and 11 bases separated the two germline ends.

V and J are TRBV5-4 and TRBJ2-1; 10 bases are shared with TRBD2. With 6 bases clipped from V and 2 bases from J, the junction kept 5 bases outside the gene matches. The germline V gene encodes CDR1 SGHNT and CDR2 YYREEE (reference sequence). The CDR3 is 15 amino acids. CDR3 protein: CASTHSGRPYNEQFF. The CDR3, as DNA: TGTGCCAGCACCCATAGCGGGAGGCCCTACAATGAGCAGTTCTTC.

This clone was observed a handful of times. J is TRBJ2-7 and V is TRBV2; weak D call: TRBD2 (5 bases). Deletions cut 8 bases from V and 0 bases from J, with 17 bases between. The CDR3 loop spans 15 amino acids. CDR1 is SNHLY and CDR2 is FYNNEI in the germline V gene. The CDR3: CASHTTGGSSYEQYF. CDR3 DNA: TGTGCCAGCCATACCACTGGAGGAAGCTCCTACGAGCAGTACTTC. The whole variable domain, filled in from reference TRBV2 and TRBJ2-7, reads EPEVTQTPSHQVTQMGQEVILRCVPISNHLYFYWYRQILGQKVEFLVSFYNNEISEKSEIFDDQFSVERPDGSNFTLKIRSTKLEDSAMYFCASHTTGGSSYEQYFGPGTRLTVT.

J is TRBJ2-2 and V is TRBV10-1; D possibly corresponds to TRBD2 (5 bases). The germline V gene has CDR1 WNHNN and CDR2 SYGVQD (reference sequence). There are 15 residues in the CDR3. Trimming pared 3 bases from V and 1 base from J, leaving 9 bases between. This CDR3 reads CASSEHGLNTGELFF. The CDR3 DNA sequence: TGCGCCAGCAGTGAACATGGACTGAACACCGGGGAGCTGTTTTTT.